The next 10 T cell receptor beta chains were all read from a single sample in a study of cytomegalovirus exposure and HLA in healthy donors. The PCR used 60 Vbeta and 13 Jbeta primers. Assay used: immunoSEQ multiplex PCR; TCRdb lists only in-frame clones, some missing. The sample lists approximately 160,000 clones; around 68% were seen once. The source material was PBMCs. The origin of the receptors is a man aged 45 to 65 in good health and CMV-seronegative.

The chain carries TRBV4-2 and TRBJ2-5, with D perhaps TRBD1 (6 bases). Trimming stripped 0 bases from V and 4 bases from J, with 9 bases between. Germline V gene sequence: CDR1 LGHNA, CDR2 YNFKEQ. This CDR3 is 14 amino acids long. CDR3 sequence: CASSQETRGETQYF. In DNA form, the CDR3 reads TGTGCCAGCAGCCAAGAAACCAGGGGAGAGACCCAGTACTTC.

The V and J genes are TRBV7-9 and TRBJ1-2; TRBD1 aligns across 8 bases. The germline V gene encodes CDR1 SEHNR and CDR2 FQNEAQ (reference sequence). The CDR3 consists of 14 residues. The V segment lost 5 bases and the J segment 4 bases; nucleotides outside the gene matches: 6. DNA of the CDR3: TGTGCCAGCAGCCCGCGGACAGGGAGCTATGGCTACACCTTC. This gives the protein CASSPRTGSYGYTF.

The chain is built from TRBV10-1 and TRBJ2-2; D gene unclear. Germline-derived CDR1 and CDR2 are WNHNN and SYGVQD (reference sequence). V lost 0 bases and J lost 6, with 11 bases in between. The CDR3 length is 15 residues. CDR3 sequence: CASSESVANPGELFF. The DNA of the CDR3 is TGCGCCAGCAGTGAGTCCGTAGCAAACCCCGGGGAGCTGTTTTTT.

This chain uses TRBV7-8 with TRBJ2-3; 7 bases are a match to TRBD1. The CDR3 has 16 residues. V shed 5 bases, J shed 5 bases, and the junction held 13 bases outside the gene matches. Per the germline V gene, CDR1 is SGHVS and CDR2 is FQNEAQ. CDR3 loop: CASSPLTGVSGDTQYF. CDR3 in DNA: TGTGCCAGCAGCCCTTTAACAGGGGTTAGTGGAGATACGCAGTATTTT.

The chain uses TRBV4-1 and TRBJ1-2; 12 bases are shared with TRBD1. Unmatched junction bases numbered 7, after V lost 2 bases and J lost 6 bases. Germline lookup yields CDR1 MGHRA and CDR2 YSYEKL. CDR3 length equals 16 residues. In DNA form, the CDR3 reads TGCGCCAGCAGCCAACCCGGGACAGGGGGCAATGATGGCTACACCTTC. The encoded protein is CASSQPGTGGNDGYTF.

The chain combines TRBV6-1 with TRBJ1-6; a possible D gene is TRBD1 (6 bases). Trimming removed 6 bases at V and 8 bases at J, with 14 bases between. CDR1 is MNHNS and CDR2 is SASEGT in the germline V gene. There are 14 residues in the CDR3. The CDR3, as DNA: TGTGCCAGCAGGGCGACAGGTCTAGATTCACCCCTCCACTTT. Residues: CASRATGLDSPLHF.

The rearrangement joins TRBV7-6 to TRBJ2-7; TRBD2 matches 9 bases. The CDR3 has 17 residues. The germline V gene encodes CDR1 SGHVS and CDR2 FNYEAQ. V lost 2 bases to trimming and J lost 3 bases; unmatched junction nucleotides: 11. The CDR3 protein is CASSLSYGGGAHYEQYF. CDR3 DNA: TGTGCCAGCAGCTTATCGTACGGCGGGGGGGCCCACTACGAGCAGTACTTC.

The V call is TRBV6-4, the J call TRBJ2-1, with D maybe TRBD1 (6 bases). V was pared by 4 bases and J by 8 bases, with 15 bases between. CDR1 is MRHNA and CDR2 is SNTAGT in the germline V gene. The CDR3 sequence is 14 residues long. The CDR3 coding sequence is TGTGCCAGCAGTGTAGAACAGGGTCAGTATGAGCAGTTCTTC. Its protein product is CASSVEQGQYEQFF.

This clone came up a few times. V and J are TRBV9 and TRBJ1-1, with D possibly TRBD1 on 5 matching bases. This CDR3 region has 13 residues. The germline gives CDR1 SGDLS, CDR2 YYNGEE. V shed 2 bases and J shed 5 bases, with 10 bases lying between them. CDR3: CASSVIQETEAFF. The CDR3 DNA sequence: TGTGCCAGCAGCGTCATACAGGAAACTGAAGCTTTCTTT.

The rearrangement uses TRBV6-6 and TRBJ1-4; D not resolved. Germline lookup yields CDR1 MNHNY and CDR2 SVGAGI (reference sequence). The CDR3 is made up of 14 amino acids. Trimming left V 6 bases short and J 3 bases short, with 11 bases between. CDR3 coding DNA: TGTGCCAGCAGCCGACAAACCTCTAATGAAAAACTGTTTTTT. Its protein is CASSRQTSNEKLFF.